This T cell receptor beta chain appears in the sequencing data of a study of cytomegalovirus exposure and HLA in healthy donors. Whole-study findings and limits: In a later analysis, the majority of CMV-associated beta chains seemingly showed HLA restriction. Trimming of TCR beta V- and J-genes showed a link, identified in a later analysis, to a missense DCLRE1C variant.

Concerning this clone itself: Its antigen is currently unknown.

At sampling all donors were nominally healthy, likely with unrecorded immune exposures. 13 Jbeta primers and 60 Vbeta primers were used for the PCR. Libraries were prepared by immunoSEQ multiplex PCR; TCRdb keeps only in-frame clonotypes and omits some of them. The table lists approximately 170,000 clones, roughly 79% of them singletons. CDR1 and CDR2 (germline): SGHRS, YFSETQ. The ends lost 3 bases at V and 2 bases at J; junction bases unmatched: 9. This CDR3 comprises 18 residues. V is TRBV5-1 and J is TRBJ2-3; 13 nucleotides match TRBD2. The sequence was obtained from a woman under 40 in good health and CMV-seropositive. The sequenced sample was PBMCs. CDR3 DNA sequence: TGCGCCAGCAGCTCAACTAGCGGGGGGGCCTTATTCACAGATACGCAGTATTTT. It translates to CASSSTSGGALFTDTQYF. The entire variable domain, with the rest obtained from reference TRBV5-1 and TRBJ2-3, is as follows: KAGVTQTPRYLIKTRGQQVTLSCSPISGHRSVSWYQQTPGQGLQFLFEYFSETQRNKGNFPGRFSGRQFSNSRSEMNVSTLELGDSALYLCASSSTSGGALFTDTQYFGPGTRLTVL.